The TCR beta chain under discussion was sequenced for a study of metastatic and nonmetastatic thyroid tumors. Study-level information: Repertoires were compared across blood and tumor or nodule tissue from malignant and benign thyroid patients.

TCRdb used MiXCR to call clones anew from the PCR reads. Of about 69,000 clones listed, 12% to 15% were seen once; the top ten hold approximately 7%. Thyroid surgery was preceded by no treatment in any patient. This clone was picked up many times. J lost 0 bases, V lost 8 bases, and 6 bases had no gene match. The CDR3 has 14 residues. From germline, CDR1 is DFQATT and CDR2 SNEGSKA (reference sequence). Source material: blood. The V call is TRBV20-1, the J call TRBJ2-3, with 9 nucleotides matching TRBD2. The origin of this receptor is a male donor with papillary thyroid cancer or a benign thyroid nodule (not recorded which). Some clones in this sample may be carry-over from other donors' samples. The CDR3 nucleotides read TGCAGTTTTGAAAGCGGGAGGAGCACAGATACGCAGTATTTT. It is translated as CSFESGRSTDTQYF.